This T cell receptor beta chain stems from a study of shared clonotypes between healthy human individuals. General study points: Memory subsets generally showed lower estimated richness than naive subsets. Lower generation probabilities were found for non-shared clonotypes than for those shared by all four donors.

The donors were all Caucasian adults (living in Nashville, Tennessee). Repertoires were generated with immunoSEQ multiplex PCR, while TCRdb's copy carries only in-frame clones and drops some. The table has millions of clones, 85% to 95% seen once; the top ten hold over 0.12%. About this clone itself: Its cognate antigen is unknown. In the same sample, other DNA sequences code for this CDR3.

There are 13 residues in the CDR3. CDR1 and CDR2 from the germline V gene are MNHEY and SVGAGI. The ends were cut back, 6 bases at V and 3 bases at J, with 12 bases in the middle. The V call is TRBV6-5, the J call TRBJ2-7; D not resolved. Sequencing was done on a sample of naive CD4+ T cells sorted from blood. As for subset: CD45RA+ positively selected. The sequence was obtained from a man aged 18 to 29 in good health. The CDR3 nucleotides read TGTGCCAGCAGCCTCGGGCAGAACTACGAGCAGTACTTC. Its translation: CASSLGQNYEQYF.